This T cell receptor (beta chain) comes out of a study of CD8 T cells in ankylosing spondylitis. The germline V and J ends were trimmed by 4 bases and 4 bases, with 9 bases remaining between them. The CDR3 consists of 12 residues. Germline values: CDR1 SGHRS, CDR2 YFSETQ. This clonotype was counted at least ten times. TCRdb independently ran MiXCR on the 5' RACE reads; one entry per CDR3 protein. The table includes under 55,000 distinct CDR3 sequences, 6.5% to 9% detected once. Sample: blood, either unsorted or a sorted T cell fraction (not recorded which). The V call is TRBV5-1, the J call TRBJ2-7; tentatively, D is TRBD2 (5 bases). The TCR sequence derives from a female donor with ankylosing spondylitis or in good health (not recorded which). The DNA of the CDR3 is TGCGCCAGCAGCCCGGACTTATACGAGCAGTACTTC. Its protein is CASSPDLYEQYF.